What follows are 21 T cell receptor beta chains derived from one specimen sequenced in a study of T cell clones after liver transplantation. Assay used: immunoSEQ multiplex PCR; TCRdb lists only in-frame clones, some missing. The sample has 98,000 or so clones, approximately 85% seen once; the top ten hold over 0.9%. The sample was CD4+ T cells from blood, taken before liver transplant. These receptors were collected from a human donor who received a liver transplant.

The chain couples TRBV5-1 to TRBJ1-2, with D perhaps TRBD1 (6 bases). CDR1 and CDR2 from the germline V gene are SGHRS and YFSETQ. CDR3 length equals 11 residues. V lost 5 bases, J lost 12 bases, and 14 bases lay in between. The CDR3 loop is CASRDGQLNTF. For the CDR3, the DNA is TGCGCCAGCAGGGACGGACAGCTCAACACCTTC. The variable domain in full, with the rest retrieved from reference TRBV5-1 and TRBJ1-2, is KAGVTQTPRYLIKTRGQQVTLSCSPISGHRSVSWYQQTPGQGLQFLFEYFSETQRNKGNFPGRFSGRQFSNSRSEMNVSTLELGDSALYLCASRDGQLNTFGSGTRLTVV.

DNA of the CDR3: TGTGCCAGCTCACCACTCCCGGGGGCAGTAGACTCTGGGGCCAACGTCCTGACTTTC. Translated: CASSPLPGAVDSGANVLTF. The rearrangement joins TRBV18 to TRBJ2-6, with D perhaps TRBD1 or TRBD2 (6 bases each). V was shortened by 1 base and J by 0 bases, with 16 bases between the two germline ends. Germline V gene lookup returns CDR1 KGHSH and CDR2 LQKENI. The CDR3 totals 19 residues.

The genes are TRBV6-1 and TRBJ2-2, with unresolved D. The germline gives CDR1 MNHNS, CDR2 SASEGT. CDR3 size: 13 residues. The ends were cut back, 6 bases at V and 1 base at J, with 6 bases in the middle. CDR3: CASRPQNTGELFF. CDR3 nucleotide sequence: TGTGCCAGCAGACCACAGAACACCGGGGAGCTGTTTTTT.

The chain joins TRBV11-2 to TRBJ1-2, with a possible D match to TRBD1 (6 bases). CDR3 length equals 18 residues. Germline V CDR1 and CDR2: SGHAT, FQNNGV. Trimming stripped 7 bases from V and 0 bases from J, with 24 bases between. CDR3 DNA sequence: TGTGCCAGCACCCAACTTACGCGGGGGCCGATAGCTAACTATGGCTACACCTTC. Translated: CASTQLTRGPIANYGYTF.

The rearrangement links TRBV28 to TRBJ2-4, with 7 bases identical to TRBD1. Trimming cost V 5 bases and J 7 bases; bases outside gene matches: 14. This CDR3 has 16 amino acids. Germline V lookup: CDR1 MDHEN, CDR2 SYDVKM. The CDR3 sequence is CASSELQGLPANIQYF. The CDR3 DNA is TGTGCCAGCAGTGAGTTACAGGGGCTCCCTGCCAACATTCAGTACTTC.

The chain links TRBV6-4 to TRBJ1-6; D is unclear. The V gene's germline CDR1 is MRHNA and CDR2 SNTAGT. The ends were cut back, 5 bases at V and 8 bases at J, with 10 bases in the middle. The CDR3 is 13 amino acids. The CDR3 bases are TGTGCCAGCAGTAAGGACGTCTATTCACCCCTCCACTTT. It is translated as CASSKDVYSPLHF.

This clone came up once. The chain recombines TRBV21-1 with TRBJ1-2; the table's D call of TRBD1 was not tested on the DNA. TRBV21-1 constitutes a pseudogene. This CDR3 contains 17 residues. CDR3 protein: CASSSRGTGGINYGYTF. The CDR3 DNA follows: TGTGCCAGCAGCTCTCGGGGGACAGGGGGCATTAACTATGGCTACACCTTC.

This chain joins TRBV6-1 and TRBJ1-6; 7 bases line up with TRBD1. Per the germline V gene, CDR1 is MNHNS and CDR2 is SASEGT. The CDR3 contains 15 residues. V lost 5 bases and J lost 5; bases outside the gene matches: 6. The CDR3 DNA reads TGTGCCAGCAGTCCCCGGGACAGTGATAATTCACCCCTCCACTTT. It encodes CASSPRDSDNSPLHF.

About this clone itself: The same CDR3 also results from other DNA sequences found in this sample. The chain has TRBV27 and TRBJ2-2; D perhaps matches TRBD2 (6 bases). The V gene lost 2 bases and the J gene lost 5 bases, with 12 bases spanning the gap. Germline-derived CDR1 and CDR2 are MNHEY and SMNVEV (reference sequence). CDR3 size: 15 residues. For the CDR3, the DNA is TGTGCCAGCAGTTTAACGGGAGCGGCAACCGGGGAGCTGTTTTTT. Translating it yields CASSLTGAATGELFF.

CDR3 loop: CASSLAGTYEQYF. CDR3 DNA: TGTGCCAGCAGCTTGGCGGGAACCTACGAGCAGTACTTC. V usage is TRBV11-2 and J usage is TRBJ2-7; D might be TRBD2 (6 bases). V dropped 3 bases and J dropped 2 bases, with 8 bases sitting between them. Germline CDR1 reads SGHAT; CDR2 reads FQNNGV. The CDR3 length is 13 residues.

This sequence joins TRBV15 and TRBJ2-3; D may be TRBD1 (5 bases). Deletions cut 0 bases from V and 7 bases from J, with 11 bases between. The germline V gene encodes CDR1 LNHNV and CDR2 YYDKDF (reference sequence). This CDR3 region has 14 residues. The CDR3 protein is CATSRDQGPHTQYF. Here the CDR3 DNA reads TGTGCCACCAGCAGAGATCAGGGCCCACATACGCAGTATTTT.

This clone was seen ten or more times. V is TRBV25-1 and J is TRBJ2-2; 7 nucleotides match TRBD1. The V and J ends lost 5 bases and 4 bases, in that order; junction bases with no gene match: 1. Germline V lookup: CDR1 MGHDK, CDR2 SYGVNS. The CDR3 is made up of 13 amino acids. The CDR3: CASSWTGTGELFF. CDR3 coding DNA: TGTGCCAGCAGTTGGACAGGCACCGGGGAGCTGTTTTTT.

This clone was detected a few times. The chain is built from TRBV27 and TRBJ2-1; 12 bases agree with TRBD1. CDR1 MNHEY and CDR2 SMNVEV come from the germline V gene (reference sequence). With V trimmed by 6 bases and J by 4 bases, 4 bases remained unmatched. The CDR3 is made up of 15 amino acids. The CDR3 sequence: CASSGDRGPYNEQFF. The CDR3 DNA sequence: TGTGCCAGCAGCGGGGACAGGGGGCCTTACAATGAGCAGTTCTTC.

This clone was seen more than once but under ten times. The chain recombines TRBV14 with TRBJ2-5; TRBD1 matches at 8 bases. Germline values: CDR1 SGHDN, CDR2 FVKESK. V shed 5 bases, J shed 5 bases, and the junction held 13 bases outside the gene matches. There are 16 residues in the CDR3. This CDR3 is CASSGLRQGARETQYF. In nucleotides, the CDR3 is TGTGCCAGCAGCGGGCTACGGCAGGGGGCCCGCGAGACCCAGTACTTC. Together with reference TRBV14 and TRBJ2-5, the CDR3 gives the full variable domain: EAGVTQFPSHSVIEKGQTVTLRCDPISGHDNLYWYRRVMGKEIKFLLHFVKESKQDESGMPNNRFLAERTGGTYSTLKVQPAELEDSGVYFCASSGLRQGARETQYFGPGTRLLVL.

CDR3 residues: CASSHPGADSNQPQHF. CDR3 coding DNA: TGCGCCAGCAGTCATCCTGGGGCAGATAGCAATCAGCCCCAGCATTTT. The chain carries TRBV23-1 and TRBJ1-5; D might be TRBD1 (5 bases). TRBV23-1 falls under the ORF class, with uncertain function. V was pared by 3 bases and J by 0 bases, with 12 bases between. This CDR3 has 16 residues.

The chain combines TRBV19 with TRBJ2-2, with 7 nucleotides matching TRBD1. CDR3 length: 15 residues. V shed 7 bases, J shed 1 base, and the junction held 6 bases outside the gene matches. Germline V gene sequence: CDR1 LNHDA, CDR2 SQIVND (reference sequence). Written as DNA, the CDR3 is TGTGCCAGTACCAGACAGGGAAGGAACACCGGGGAGCTGTTTTTT. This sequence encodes CASTRQGRNTGELFF.

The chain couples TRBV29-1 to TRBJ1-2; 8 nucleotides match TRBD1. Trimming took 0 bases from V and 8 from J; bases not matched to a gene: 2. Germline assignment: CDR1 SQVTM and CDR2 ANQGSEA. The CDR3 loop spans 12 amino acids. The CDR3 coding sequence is TGCAGCGTTGAAGAGACAGGGGTCGGCTACACCTTC. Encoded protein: CSVEETGVGYTF. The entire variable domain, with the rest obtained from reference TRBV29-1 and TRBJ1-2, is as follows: SAVISQKPSRDICQRGTSLTIQCQVDSQVTMMFWYRQQPGQSLTLIATANQGSEATYESGFVIDKFPISRPNLTFSTLTVSNMSPEDSSIYLCSVEETGVGYTFGSGTRLTVV.

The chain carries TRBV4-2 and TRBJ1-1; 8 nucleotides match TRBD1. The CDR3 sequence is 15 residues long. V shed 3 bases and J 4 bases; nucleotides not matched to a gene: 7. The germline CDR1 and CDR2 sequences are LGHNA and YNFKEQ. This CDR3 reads CASSHHGQGGTEAFF. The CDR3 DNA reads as TGTGCCAGCAGCCATCACGGACAGGGAGGCACTGAAGCTTTCTTT.

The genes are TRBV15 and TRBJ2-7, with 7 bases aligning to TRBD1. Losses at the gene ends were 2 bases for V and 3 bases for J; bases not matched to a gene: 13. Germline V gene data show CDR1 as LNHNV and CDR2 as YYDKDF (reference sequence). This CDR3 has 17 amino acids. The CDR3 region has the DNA TGTGCCACCAGCAGACCCCGAAAGCTCGGGACAGACTACGAGCAGTACTTC. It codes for CATSRPRKLGTDYEQYF.

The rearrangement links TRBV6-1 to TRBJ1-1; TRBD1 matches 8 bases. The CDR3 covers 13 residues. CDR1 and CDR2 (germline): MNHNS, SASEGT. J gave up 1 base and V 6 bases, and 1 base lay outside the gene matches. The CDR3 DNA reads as TGTGCCAGCAGGGACAGGGCGAACACTGAAGCTTTCTTT. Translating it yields CASRDRANTEAFF.

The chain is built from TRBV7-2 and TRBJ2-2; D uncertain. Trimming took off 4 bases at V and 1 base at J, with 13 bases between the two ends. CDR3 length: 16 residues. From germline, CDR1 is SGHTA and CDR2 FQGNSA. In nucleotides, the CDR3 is TGTGCCAGCAGCTCTTACTCTGACGGGAACACCGGGGAGCTGTTTTTT. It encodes CASSSYSDGNTGELFF.